This section outlines one T cell receptor (beta chain) sequence together with its context. Its antigen is still unknown. One entry per CDR3 protein, called by TCRdb with MiXCR from the 5' RACE reads. The sample has roughly 300,000 distinct CDR3 sequences, around 8% seen once. The data are from a study of T-cell memory formation after mild COVID-19. Study-level results: Contracting clones from day 15 to 85 showed balanced CD4/CD8; later expanders favored CD4+.

Sequencing was done on a sample of PBMCs or a T cell subset sorted from them (not recorded which). The TCR originated in a man aged 18 to 35 who had mild COVID-19 (a few samples of this study predate the infection). Cell type and time point are not known.

The CDR3 DNA reads as TGCGCCAGCAGTGAGACGACAATAGCGGGGACCTACGAGCAGTACTTC. It encodes CASSETTIAGTYEQYF. The V and J genes are TRBV10-1 and TRBJ2-7, with 8 bases lining up with TRBD2. The germline gives CDR1 WNHNN, CDR2 SYGVQD (reference sequence). V shed 2 bases and J 2 bases; nucleotides not matched to a gene: 8. The CDR3 totals 16 residues.